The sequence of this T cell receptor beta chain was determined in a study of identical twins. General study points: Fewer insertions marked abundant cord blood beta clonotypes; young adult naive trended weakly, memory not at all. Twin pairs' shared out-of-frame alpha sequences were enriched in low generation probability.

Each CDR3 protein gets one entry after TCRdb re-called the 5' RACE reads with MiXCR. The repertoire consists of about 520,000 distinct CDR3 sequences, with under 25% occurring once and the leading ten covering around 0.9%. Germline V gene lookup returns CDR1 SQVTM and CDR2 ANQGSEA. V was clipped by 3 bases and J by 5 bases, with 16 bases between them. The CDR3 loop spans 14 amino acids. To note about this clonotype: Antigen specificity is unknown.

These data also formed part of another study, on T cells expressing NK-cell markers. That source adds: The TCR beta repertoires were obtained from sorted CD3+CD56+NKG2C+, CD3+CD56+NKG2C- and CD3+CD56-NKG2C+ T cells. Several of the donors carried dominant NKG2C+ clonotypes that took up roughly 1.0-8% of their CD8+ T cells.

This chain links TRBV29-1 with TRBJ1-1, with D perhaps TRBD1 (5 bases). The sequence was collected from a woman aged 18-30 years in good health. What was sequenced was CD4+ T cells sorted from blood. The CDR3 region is CSVDVARAGTEAFF. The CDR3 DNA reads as TGCAGCGTTGACGTGGCCAGGGCGGGGACTGAAGCTTTCTTT.